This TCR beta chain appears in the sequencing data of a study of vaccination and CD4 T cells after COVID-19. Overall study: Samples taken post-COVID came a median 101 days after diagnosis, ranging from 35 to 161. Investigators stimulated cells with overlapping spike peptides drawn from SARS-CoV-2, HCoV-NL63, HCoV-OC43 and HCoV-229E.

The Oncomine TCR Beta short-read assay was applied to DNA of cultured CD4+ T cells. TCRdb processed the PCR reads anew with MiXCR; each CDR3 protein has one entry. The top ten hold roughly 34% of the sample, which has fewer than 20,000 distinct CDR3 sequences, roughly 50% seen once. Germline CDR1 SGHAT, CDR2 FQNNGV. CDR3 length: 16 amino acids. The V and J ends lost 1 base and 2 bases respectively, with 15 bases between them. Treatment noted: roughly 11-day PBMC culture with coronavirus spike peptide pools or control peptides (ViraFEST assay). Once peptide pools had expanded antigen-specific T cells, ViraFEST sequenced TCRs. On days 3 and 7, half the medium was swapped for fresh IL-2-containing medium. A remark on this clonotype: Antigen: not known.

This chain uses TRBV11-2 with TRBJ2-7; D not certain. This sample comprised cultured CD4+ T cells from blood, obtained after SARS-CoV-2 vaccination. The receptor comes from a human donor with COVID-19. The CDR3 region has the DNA TGTGCCAGCAGCTTAGCGCTGGGCACAGCTGCCTACGAGCAGTACTTC. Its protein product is CASSLALGTAAYEQYF.